This T cell receptor (beta chain) was profiled in a study of PD-L1 blockade in urothelial cancer. About the study: Bladder-origin urothelial cancer in males covered about 90% of the roughly 30 patients. Typically, measured as a median, blood samples had about 140,000 T cells.

Whole-study results and caveats: Enhanced expansion of tumor-associated blood clones at 3 weeks characterized durable-benefit patients.

The germline gives CDR1 SGHTS, CDR2 YDEGEE. This CDR3 spans 13 amino acids. The ends were cut back, 2 bases at V and 1 base at J, with 6 bases in the middle. Comment on this clone: The target antigen is unknown.

Spike-ins of synthetic TCR analog templates went into each PCR. Sequencing was performed with immunoSEQ multiplex PCR; in TCRdb, only in-frame clones are kept and a portion is missing. The data hold approximately 79,000 clones, with about nine tenths observed a single time. This material consisted of PBMCs, taken around atezolizumab (anti-PD-L1) treatment. This TCR was sampled from a woman between 65 and 79 years old with urothelial cancer. The chain carries TRBV5-8 and TRBJ1-1; weak D call: TRBD1 (6 bases). The CDR3, as DNA: TGTGCCAGCAGCTTCAGGGGGAACACTGAAGCTTTCTTT. Its translation is CASSFRGNTEAFF. The full variable domain, its missing parts supplied by reference TRBV5-8 and TRBJ1-1, is EAGVTQSPTHLIKTRGQQATLRCSPISGHTSVYWYQQALGLGLQFLLWYDEGEERNRGNFPPRFSGRQFPNYSSELNVNALELEDSALYLCASSFRGNTEAFFGQGTRLTVV.